This T cell receptor (beta chain) was recorded in a study of blood T cell repertoires in COVID-19. Study summary: There were acute and convalescent COVID-19 samples, and they came from the United States, Italy and Spain.

The authors' processing: Amplification of reference gene primers was used by the study to estimate nucleated cell counts. Only in-frame clones appear in the TCRdb table, and some are missing; sequencing was by immunoSEQ multiplex PCR. V and J calls and clone size are those listed in that table; D and trimming were worked out from the DNA. The sample gives about 220,000 clones, approximately 85% of which show up once; around 2.5% is in the top ten. Unmatched junction bases numbered 5, after V lost 1 base and J lost 4 bases. CDR1 is LNHDA and CDR2 is SQIVND in the germline V gene (reference sequence). The CDR3 sequence is 15 residues long.

The TCR sequence derives from a woman aged 70-85 years with COVID-19, enrolled during active disease. Source material: peripheral blood. The chain uses TRBV19 and TRBJ2-7, with 9 bases fitting TRBD1. The CDR3, as DNA: TGTGCCAGTAGTATAGCGACAGGGGGACGATACGAGCAGTACTTC. Translated, it gives CASSIATGGRYEQYF.